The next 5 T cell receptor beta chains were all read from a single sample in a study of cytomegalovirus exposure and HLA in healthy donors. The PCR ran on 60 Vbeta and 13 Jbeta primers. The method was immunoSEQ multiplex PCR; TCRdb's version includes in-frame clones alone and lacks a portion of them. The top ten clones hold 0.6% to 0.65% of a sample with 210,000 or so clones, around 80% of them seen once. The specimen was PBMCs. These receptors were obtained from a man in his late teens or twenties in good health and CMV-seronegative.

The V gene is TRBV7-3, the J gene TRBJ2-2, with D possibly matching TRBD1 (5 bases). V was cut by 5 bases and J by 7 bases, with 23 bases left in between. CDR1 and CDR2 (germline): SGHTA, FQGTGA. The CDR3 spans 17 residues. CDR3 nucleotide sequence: TGTGCCAGCAGCCCGCGCCAGGGTGGGGTATTCGGCGGGGAGCTGTTTTTT. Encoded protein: CASSPRQGGVFGGELFF. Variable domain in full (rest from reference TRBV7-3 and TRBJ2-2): GAGVSQTPSNKVTEKGKYVELRCDPISGHTALYWYRQSLGQGPEFLIYFQGTGAADDSGLPNDRFFAVRPEGSVSTLKIQRTERGDSAVYLCASSPRQGGVFGGELFFGEGSRLTVL.

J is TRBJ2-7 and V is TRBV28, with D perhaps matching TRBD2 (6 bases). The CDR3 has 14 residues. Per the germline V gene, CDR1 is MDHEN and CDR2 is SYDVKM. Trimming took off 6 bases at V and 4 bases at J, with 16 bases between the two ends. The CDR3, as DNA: TGTGCCAGCAGGGGCGGGGCTGAGGATTACGAGCAGTACTTC. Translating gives CASRGGAEDYEQYF.

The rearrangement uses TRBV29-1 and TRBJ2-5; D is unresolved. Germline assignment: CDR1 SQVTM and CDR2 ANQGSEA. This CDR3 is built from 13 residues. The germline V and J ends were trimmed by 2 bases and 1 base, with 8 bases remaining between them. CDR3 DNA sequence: TGCAGCGTTGAACACAGCTTCCAAGAGACCCAGTACTTC. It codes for CSVEHSFQETQYF.

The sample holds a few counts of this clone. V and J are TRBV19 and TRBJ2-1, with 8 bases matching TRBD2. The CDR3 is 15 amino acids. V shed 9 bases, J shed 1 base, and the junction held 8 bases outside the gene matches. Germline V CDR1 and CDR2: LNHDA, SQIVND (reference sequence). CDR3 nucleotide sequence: TGTGCCAGCGATACCGGGAGGGATTCCTACAATGAGCAGTTCTTC. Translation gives CASDTGRDSYNEQFF.

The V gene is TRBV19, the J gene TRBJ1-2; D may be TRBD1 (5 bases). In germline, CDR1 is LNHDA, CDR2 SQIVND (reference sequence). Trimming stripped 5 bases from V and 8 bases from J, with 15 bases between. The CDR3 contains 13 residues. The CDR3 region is CASSLDSFGGYTF. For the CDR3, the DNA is TGTGCCAGTAGTCTCGACAGTTTTGGCGGCTACACCTTC. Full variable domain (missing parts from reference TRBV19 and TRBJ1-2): DGGITQSPKYLFRKEGQNVTLSCEQNLNHDAMYWYRQDPGQGLRLIYYSQIVNDFQKGDIAEGYSVSREKKESFPLTVTSAQKNPTAFYLCASSLDSFGGYTFGSGTRLTVV.